These 20 T cell receptor beta chains originate from one sample sequenced in a study of T cells after yellow fever vaccination. TCRdb processed the 5' RACE reads anew with MiXCR; each CDR3 protein has one entry. This table holds roughly 500,000 distinct CDR3 sequences, under 25% found once. This material consisted of PBMCs, taken 15 days after the yellow fever booster vaccination. Source of these receptors: a man in his thirties or forties who received the YFV17D yellow fever vaccine.

The sample holds a few counts of this clonotype. The chain carries TRBV20-1 and TRBJ2-1, with D perhaps TRBD2 (5 bases). This CDR3 has 14 residues. The V end lost 0 bases, the J end lost 5 bases, and 11 bases lay between the germline ends. The germline gives CDR1 DFQATT, CDR2 SNEGSKA (reference sequence). For the CDR3, the DNA is TGCAGTGCTAGAGAGGTAGCGCTCGACAATGAGCAGTTCTTC. Its protein is CSAREVALDNEQFF.

The chain is built from TRBV5-5 and TRBJ2-1; 8 bases are shared with TRBD2. The CDR3 has 13 amino acids. With 3 bases clipped from V and 9 bases from J, the junction kept 5 bases outside the gene matches. Germline CDR1 reads SGHKS; CDR2 reads YYEKEE (reference sequence). CDR3 residues: CASSSGLASEQFF. The DNA of the CDR3 is TGTGCCAGCAGCTCCGGACTAGCCAGTGAGCAGTTCTTC.

This chain connects TRBV7-2 to TRBJ2-7; the match to TRBD1 covers 9 bases. The CDR3 has 17 amino acids. After removal of 5 bases from V and 4 bases from J, the junction contained 15 bases not matched to a gene. Germline CDR1 and CDR2: SGHTA and FQGNSA. In nucleotides, the CDR3 is TGTGCCAGCAGCAAAGCCCCGAACAGGGGGCAAGGTTACGAGCAGTACTTC. Translated, it gives CASSKAPNRGQGYEQYF.

The chain employs TRBV5-1 and TRBJ2-6; 7 bases match TRBD1. V gave up 0 bases and J gave up 0 bases; unmatched junction bases: 9. CDR1 and CDR2 (germline): SGHRS, YFSETQ. This CDR3 spans 19 amino acids. The CDR3 DNA follows: TGCGCCAGCAGCTTGGATAGGGACAGCTCTAGCTCTGGGGCCAACGTCCTGACTTTC. This translates into CASSLDRDSSSSGANVLTF.

There are a few counts of this clonotype. The genes are TRBV5-4 and TRBJ2-7; 11 positions match TRBD1. Germline lookup yields CDR1 SGHNT and CDR2 YYREEE (reference sequence). The junction had 2 bases not matched to a gene; V was cut back by 1 base and J by 5 bases. This CDR3 comprises 14 residues. CDR3 in DNA: TGTGCCAGCAGCTTGAGGGGACAGGGGGACGAGCAGTACTTC. Protein sequence: CASSLRGQGDEQYF.

This clonotype was seen more than once but under ten times. CDR3 nucleotide sequence: TGTGCCAGCAGCTTAATGGTTCCCTACGAGCAGTACTTC. This gives the protein CASSLMVPYEQYF. The chain employs TRBV7-2 and TRBJ2-7; D is undetermined. CDR1 and CDR2 from the germline V gene are SGHTA and FQGNSA. Trimming left V 2 bases short and J 2 bases short, with 7 bases between. This CDR3 contains 13 residues.

In this sample, this clonotype turned up a few times. The rearrangement uses TRBV6-2 or TRBV6-3 and TRBJ2-7; TRBD2 matches 7 bases. Germline V gene data show CDR1 as MNHEY and CDR2 as SVGEGT. Trimming removed 2 bases from V and 1 base from J; junction bases left unmatched: 5. CDR3 length: 15 amino acids. CDR3: CASSYNLAASYEQYF. The CDR3 DNA follows: TGTGCCAGCAGTTACAATCTAGCGGCTTCCTACGAGCAGTACTTC.

This clonotype has a handful of counts. The chain couples TRBV30 to TRBJ2-7; weak D call: TRBD1 (5 bases). There are 11 residues in the CDR3. CDR1 is GTSNPN, CDR2 SVGIG, per germline (reference sequence). Trimming pared 6 bases from V and 3 bases from J, leaving 9 bases between. CDR3 loop: CACRGNYEQYF. CDR3 sequence (DNA): TGTGCCTGTAGGGGAAACTACGAGCAGTACTTC.

This clonotype was recorded at least ten times. The chain is built from TRBV5-1 and TRBJ2-2, with D perhaps TRBD1 or TRBD2 (5 bases each). Germline assignment: CDR1 SGHRS and CDR2 YFSETQ. The length of the CDR3 is 16 residues. The germline V and J ends were trimmed by 0 bases and 5 bases, with 14 bases remaining between them. The CDR3 is CASSLAPTGATGELFF. CDR3 DNA: TGCGCCAGCAGCTTGGCCCCGACCGGGGCGACCGGGGAGCTGTTTTTT. Full variable domain (remainder filled in from reference TRBV5-1 and TRBJ2-2): KAGVTQTPRYLIKTRGQQVTLSCSPISGHRSVSWYQQTPGQGLQFLFEYFSETQRNKGNFPGRFSGRQFSNSRSEMNVSTLELGDSALYLCASSLAPTGATGELFFGEGSRLTVL.

In its sample, this clonotype was seen once. This chain joins TRBV15 and TRBJ2-5; D is ambiguous. This CDR3 is built from 17 residues. The germline CDR1 and CDR2 sequences are LNHNV and YYDKDF (reference sequence). Trimming pared 0 bases from V and 0 bases from J, leaving 14 bases between. This chain's CDR3 is CATSRDPLGSYQETQYF. CDR3 sequence (DNA): TGTGCCACCAGCAGAGATCCGCTAGGATCGTACCAAGAGACCCAGTACTTC.

This rearrangement joins TRBV7-9 to TRBJ1-3; D uncertain. V was clipped by 5 bases and J by 0 bases, with 8 bases between them. Germline V gives CDR1 SEHNR, CDR2 FQNEAQ (reference sequence). The CDR3 loop spans 14 amino acids. The CDR3 here is CASSRTVSGNTIYF. The CDR3 DNA is TGTGCCAGCAGCCGGACGGTCTCTGGAAACACCATATATTTT.

This rearrangement joins TRBV5-1 to TRBJ2-2, with 7 bases aligning to TRBD2. Germline V gives CDR1 SGHRS, CDR2 YFSETQ. The CDR3 is 15 amino acids. V trimming: 4 bases; J trimming: 7 bases; junction bases outside the gene matches: 10. The CDR3 loop reads CASSRTWEGNGELFF. The CDR3 DNA sequence: TGCGCCAGCAGCCGAACCTGGGAGGGAAACGGGGAGCTGTTTTTT.

In its sample, this clonotype was seen a few times. This rearrangement joins TRBV20-1 to TRBJ2-7, with 10 bases that match TRBD1. This CDR3 has 14 residues. V lost 5 bases, J lost 2 bases, and 6 bases stayed unmatched. Germline CDR1 DFQATT, CDR2 SNEGSKA (reference sequence). CDR3 in amino acids: CSAAGTGDPYEQYF. CDR3 bases: TGCAGTGCTGCCGGGACAGGGGACCCCTACGAGCAGTACTTC.

The chain joins TRBV7-9 to TRBJ2-1; D perhaps matches TRBD2 (6 bases). The ends were cut back, 8 bases at V and 5 bases at J, with 16 bases in the middle. This CDR3 has 14 residues. Germline V gene lookup returns CDR1 SEHNR and CDR2 FQNEAQ (reference sequence). CDR3 loop: CASGQQGGDNEQFF. CDR3 nucleotide sequence: TGTGCCAGCGGTCAGCAGGGAGGCGACAATGAGCAGTTCTTC.

This chain links TRBV12-3 or TRBV12-4 with TRBJ1-2; 10 nucleotides agree with TRBD1. The CDR3 runs to 15 residues. The V gene end was trimmed by 7 bases and the J gene end by 5 bases; junction bases not matched to a gene: 10. The CDR3 region has the DNA TGTGCCAGCAAGATAGGCCGGGACAGGGGATATGGCTACACCTTC. Amino acid sequence: CASKIGRDRGYGYTF.

The chain has TRBV5-5 and TRBJ1-6, with no clear D. Per germline, CDR1 SGHKS and CDR2 YYEKEE (reference sequence). This CDR3 spans 16 amino acids. V was trimmed by 0 bases and J by 11 bases, leaving 18 bases between them. CDR3: CASSLAGSGETPPLHF. In DNA form, the CDR3 reads TGTGCCAGCAGCTTGGCCGGTTCTGGAGAAACGCCACCCCTCCACTTT.

V gene TRBV27 combines with J gene TRBJ2-3; D gene ambiguous. Germline CDR1 is MNHEY and CDR2 is SMNVEV (reference sequence). Trimming stripped 7 bases from V and 2 bases from J, with 16 bases between. This CDR3 region has 15 residues. DNA of the CDR3: TGTGCCAGCACCAAAAGGTTACCAACCACAGATACGCAGTATTTT. Translated, it gives CASTKRLPTTDTQYF.

V gene TRBV24-1 combines with J gene TRBJ2-3; TRBD1 agrees at 9 bases. The CDR3 is 18 amino acids. J lost 4 bases, V lost 9 bases, and 19 bases had no gene match. Germline CDR1 is KGHDR and CDR2 is SFDVKD. The CDR3 nucleotides are TGTGCCACCGGGACGACTCAGGCCGGGACAGGGAGCGCAGATACGCAGTATTTT. Translating it yields CATGTTQAGTGSADTQYF.

This clonotype occurred a few times. The chain links TRBV5-1 to TRBJ2-1; D may correspond to TRBD1 or TRBD2 (5 bases each). V was cut by 0 bases and J by 4 bases, with 14 bases left in between. Germline values: CDR1 SGHRS, CDR2 YFSETQ. This CDR3 region has 16 residues. The chain's CDR3 is CASSLVWGILYNEQFF. The CDR3 bases are TGCGCCAGCAGCTTGGTTTGGGGGATCCTTTACAATGAGCAGTTCTTC.

In its sample, this clonotype was seen a few times. The V and J genes are TRBV4-3 and TRBJ2-1; tentative D call: TRBD1 (5 bases). CDR1 and CDR2 from the germline V gene are LGHNA and YSLEER. The V end was cut by 4 bases, the J end by 7 bases, with 14 bases between. There are 14 residues in the CDR3. In DNA, the CDR3 is TGCGCCAGCAGCCGGGCAGGGATCGTGAATGAGCAGTTCTTC. This sequence encodes CASSRAGIVNEQFF.